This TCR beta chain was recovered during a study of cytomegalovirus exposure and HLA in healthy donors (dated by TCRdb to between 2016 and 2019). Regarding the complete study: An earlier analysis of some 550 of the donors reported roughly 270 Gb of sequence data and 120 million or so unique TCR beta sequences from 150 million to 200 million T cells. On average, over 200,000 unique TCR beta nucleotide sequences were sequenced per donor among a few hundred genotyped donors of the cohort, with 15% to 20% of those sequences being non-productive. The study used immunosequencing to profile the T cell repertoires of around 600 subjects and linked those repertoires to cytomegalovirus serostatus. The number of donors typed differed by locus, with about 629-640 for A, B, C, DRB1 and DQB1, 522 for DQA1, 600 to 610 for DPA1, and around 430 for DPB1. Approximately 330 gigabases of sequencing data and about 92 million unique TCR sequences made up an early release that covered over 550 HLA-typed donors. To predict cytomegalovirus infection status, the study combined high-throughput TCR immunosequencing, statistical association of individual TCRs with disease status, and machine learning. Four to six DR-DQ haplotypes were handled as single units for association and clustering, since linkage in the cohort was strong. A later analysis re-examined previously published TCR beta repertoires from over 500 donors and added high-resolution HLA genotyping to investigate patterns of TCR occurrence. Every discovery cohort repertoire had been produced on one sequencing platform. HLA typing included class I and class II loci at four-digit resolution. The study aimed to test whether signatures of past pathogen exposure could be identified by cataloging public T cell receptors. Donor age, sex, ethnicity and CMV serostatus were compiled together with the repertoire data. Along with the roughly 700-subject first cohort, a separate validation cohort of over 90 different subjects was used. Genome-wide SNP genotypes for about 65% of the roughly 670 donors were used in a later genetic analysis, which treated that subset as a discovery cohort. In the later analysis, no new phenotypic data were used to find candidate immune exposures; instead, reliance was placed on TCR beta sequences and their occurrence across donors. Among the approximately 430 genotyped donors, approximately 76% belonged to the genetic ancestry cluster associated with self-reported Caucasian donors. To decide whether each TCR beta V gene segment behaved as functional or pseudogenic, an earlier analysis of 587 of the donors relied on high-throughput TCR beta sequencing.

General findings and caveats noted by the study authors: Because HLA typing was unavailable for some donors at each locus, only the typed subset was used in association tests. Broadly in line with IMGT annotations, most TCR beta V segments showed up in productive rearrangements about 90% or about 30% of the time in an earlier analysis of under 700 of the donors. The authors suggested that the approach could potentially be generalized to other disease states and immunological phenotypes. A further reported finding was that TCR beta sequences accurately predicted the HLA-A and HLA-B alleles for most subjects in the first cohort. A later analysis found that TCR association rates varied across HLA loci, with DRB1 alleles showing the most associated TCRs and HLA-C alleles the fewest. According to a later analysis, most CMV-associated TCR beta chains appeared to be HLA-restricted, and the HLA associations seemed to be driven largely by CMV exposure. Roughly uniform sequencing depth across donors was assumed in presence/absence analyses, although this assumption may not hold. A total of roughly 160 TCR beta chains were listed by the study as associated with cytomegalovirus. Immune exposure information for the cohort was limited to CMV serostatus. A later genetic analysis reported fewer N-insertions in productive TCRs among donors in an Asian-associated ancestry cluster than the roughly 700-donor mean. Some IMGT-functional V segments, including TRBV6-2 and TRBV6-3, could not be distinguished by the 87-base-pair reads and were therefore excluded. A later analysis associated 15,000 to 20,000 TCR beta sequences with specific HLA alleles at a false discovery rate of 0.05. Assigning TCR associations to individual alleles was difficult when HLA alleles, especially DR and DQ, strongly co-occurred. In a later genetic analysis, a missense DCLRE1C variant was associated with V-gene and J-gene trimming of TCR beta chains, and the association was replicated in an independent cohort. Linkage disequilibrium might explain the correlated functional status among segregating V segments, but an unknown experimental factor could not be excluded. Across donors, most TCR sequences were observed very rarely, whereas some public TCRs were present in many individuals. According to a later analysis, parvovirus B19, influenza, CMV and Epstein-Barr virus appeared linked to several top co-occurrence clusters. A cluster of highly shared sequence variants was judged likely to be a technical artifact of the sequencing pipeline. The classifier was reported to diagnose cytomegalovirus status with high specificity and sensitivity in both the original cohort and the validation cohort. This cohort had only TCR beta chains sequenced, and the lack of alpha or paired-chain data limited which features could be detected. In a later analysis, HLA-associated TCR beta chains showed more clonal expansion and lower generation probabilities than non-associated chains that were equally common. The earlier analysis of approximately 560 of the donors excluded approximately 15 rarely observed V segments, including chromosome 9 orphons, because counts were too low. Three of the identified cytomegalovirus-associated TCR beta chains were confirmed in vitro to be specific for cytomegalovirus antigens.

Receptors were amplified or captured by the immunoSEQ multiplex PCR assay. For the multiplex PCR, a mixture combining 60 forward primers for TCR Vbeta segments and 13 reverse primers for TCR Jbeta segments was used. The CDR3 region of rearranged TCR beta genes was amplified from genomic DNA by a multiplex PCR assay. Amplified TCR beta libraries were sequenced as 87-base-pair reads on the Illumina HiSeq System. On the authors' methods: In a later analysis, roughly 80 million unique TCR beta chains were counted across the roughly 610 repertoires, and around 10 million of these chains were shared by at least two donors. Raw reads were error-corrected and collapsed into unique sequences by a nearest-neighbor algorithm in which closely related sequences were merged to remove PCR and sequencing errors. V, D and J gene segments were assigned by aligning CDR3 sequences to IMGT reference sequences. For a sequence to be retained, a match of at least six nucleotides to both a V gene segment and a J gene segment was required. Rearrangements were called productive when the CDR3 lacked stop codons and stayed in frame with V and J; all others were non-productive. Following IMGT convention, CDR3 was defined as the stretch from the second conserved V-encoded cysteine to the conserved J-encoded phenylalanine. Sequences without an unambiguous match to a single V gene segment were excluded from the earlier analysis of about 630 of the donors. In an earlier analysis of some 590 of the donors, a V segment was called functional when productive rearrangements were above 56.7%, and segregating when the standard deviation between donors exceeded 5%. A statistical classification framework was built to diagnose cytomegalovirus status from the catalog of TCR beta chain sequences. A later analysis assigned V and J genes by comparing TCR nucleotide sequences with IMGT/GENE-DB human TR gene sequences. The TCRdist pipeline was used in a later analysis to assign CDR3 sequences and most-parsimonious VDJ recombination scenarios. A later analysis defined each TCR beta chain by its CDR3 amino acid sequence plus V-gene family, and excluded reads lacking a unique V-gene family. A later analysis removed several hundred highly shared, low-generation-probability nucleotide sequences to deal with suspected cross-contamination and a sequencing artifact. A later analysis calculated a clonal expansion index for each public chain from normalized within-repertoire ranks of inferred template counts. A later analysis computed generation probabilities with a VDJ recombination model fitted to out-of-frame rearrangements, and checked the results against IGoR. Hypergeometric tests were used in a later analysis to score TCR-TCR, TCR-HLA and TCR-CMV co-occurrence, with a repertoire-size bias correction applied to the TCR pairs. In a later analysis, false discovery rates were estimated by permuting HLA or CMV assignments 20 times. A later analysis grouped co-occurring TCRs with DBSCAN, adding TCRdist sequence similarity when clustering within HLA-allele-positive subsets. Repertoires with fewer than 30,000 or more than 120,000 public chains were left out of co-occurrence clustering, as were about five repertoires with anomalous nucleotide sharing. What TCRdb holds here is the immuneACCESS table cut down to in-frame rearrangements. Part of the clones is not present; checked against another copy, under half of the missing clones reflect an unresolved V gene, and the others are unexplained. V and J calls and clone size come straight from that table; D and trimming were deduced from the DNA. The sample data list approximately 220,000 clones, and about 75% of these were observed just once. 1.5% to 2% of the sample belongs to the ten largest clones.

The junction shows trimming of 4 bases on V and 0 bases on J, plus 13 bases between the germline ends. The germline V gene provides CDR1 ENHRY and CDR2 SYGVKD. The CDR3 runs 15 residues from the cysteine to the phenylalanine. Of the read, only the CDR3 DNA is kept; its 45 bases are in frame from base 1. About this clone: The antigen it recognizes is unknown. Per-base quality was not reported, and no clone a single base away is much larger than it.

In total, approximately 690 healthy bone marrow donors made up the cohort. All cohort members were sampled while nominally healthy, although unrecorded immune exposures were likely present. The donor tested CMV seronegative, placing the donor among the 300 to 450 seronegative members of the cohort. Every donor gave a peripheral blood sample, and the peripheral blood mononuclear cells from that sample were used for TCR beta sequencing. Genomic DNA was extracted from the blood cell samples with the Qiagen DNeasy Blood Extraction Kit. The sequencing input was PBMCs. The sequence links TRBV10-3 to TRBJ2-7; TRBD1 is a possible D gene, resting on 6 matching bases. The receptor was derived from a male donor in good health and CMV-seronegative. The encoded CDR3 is CAISARGPSSYEQYF. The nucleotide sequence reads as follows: TGTGCCATCAGTGCCAGGGGCCCTAGCTCCTACGAGCAGTACTTC.